This T cell receptor (beta chain) was recovered during a study of blood T cell repertoires in COVID-19. Study information: PBMCs, B-cell-depleted T cells, or T cells provided the cDNA or gDNA that made up the material.

TCRdb's copy holds only in-frame clones and misses some; the assay was immunoSEQ multiplex PCR. The sample lists roughly 200,000 clones, almost 90% occurring once. The sequence was collected from a man younger than 35 with active or convalescent COVID-19. What was sequenced was peripheral blood.

CDR3 loop: CASSSKTVSEQFF. CDR3 DNA sequence: TGTGCCAGCAGCTCAAAGACAGTGAGTGAGCAGTTCTTC. This rearrangement joins TRBV5-6 to TRBJ2-1, with a tentative D call TRBD1 (5 bases). Germline V gives CDR1 SGHDT, CDR2 YYEEEE. There are 13 residues in the CDR3. V shed 3 bases and J shed 9 bases, with 13 bases lying between them.